This paragraph covers one TCR beta chain sequence. The antigen remains unidentified. TCRdb keeps only in-frame clones here, not all; method: immunoSEQ multiplex PCR. The table records approximately 99,000 clones, about 82% of them present only once. The sample comes from a study of T cell responses to AZD1222 COVID-19 vaccine. Study-wide findings and caveats: White British donors predominated, females outnumbered males, and clonal diversity was possibly underestimated.

The ends were cut back, 7 bases at V and 2 bases at J, with 17 bases in the middle. CDR1 and CDR2 (germline): MDHEN, SYDVKM. This CDR3 contains 15 residues. This receptor was obtained from an adult in good health. The sequencing used peripheral blood, collected on day 0 of AZD1222 vaccination. The V gene is TRBV28, the J gene TRBJ1-2, with D hard to call. Here the CDR3 DNA reads TGTGCCAGCACCATGCGGCGGAGCGAGAACTATGGCTACACCTTC. Protein sequence: CASTMRRSENYGYTF.